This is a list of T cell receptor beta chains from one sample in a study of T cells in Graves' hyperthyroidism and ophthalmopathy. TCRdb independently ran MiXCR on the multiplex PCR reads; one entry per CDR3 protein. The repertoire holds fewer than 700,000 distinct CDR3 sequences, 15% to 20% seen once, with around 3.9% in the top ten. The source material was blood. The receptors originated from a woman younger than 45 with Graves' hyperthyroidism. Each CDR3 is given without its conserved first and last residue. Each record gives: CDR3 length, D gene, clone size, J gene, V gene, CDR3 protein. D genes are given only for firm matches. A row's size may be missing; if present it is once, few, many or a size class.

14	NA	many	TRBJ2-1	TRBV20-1	SASSRDTLYADEQF
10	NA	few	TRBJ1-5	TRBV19	ASSSLEQPQH
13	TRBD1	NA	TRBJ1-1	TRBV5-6	ASSYHPGQPYEAF
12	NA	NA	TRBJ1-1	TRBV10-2	ASNEDGWGTEAF
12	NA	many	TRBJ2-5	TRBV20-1	SARDVEREETQY
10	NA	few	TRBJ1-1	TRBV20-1	SASADSLEAF
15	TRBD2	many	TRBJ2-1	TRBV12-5	ASGFPRLAGERNEQF
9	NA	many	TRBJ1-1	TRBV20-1	SAPKDYEAF
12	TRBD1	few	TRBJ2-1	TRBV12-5	ASGSGQGVNEQF
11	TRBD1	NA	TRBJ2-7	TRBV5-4	ASGQVGQYEQY
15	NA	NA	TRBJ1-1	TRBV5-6	ASSLRREAGDRDEAF
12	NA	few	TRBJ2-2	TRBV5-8	ASSLVDGYGELF
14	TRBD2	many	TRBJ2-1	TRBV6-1	ASSYSGSGSSNEQF
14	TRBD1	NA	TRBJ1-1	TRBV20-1	SASGVTGEGYTEAF
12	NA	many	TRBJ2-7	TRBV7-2	ASSLSGQFYEQY
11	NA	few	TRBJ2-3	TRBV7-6	ASSQSIRDTQY
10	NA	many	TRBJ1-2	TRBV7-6	ASSPASFGYT
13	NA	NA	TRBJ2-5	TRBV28	ASSLQTQWWETQY
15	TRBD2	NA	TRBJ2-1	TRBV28	ASSFSSGWGSYNEQF
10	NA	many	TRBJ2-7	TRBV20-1	SASLWRYEQY
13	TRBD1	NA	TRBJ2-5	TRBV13	ASSLQGTARETQY
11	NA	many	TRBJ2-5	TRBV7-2	ASSLGQQETQY
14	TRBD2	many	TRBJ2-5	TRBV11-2	ASRPIVAGPLETQY
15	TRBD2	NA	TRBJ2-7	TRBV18	ASSPGLRGGRRYEQY
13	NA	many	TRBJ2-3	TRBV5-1	ASSGTSTSTDTQY
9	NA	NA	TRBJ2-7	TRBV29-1	SVEANYEQY
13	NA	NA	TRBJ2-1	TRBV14	ASSQDGSEWNEQF
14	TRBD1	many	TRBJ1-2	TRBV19	ASSAGTGGLNYGYT
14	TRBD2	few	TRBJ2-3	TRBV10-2	ASSTTSANRADTQY
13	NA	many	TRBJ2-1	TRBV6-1	ASSEQGIRYNEQF
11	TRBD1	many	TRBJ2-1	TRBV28	ASSLRGLNFQF
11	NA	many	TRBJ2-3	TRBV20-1	SARGRETDTQY
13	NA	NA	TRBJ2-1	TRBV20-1	SATGSENHHNEQF
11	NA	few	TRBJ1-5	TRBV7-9	ASSQSADQPQH
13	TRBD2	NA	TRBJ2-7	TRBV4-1	ASSQVSGGVYEQY
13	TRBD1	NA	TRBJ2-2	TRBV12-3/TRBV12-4	ASSSTGWSTGELF
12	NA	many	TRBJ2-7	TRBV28	ASSSGRLPYEQY
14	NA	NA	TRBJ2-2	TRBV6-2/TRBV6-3	AINNVGQTNTGELF
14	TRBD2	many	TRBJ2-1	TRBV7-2	ASSLVGAGGPSEQF
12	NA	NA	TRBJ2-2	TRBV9	ASSGESNTGELF
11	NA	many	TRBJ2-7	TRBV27	ASSSDSPQRQY
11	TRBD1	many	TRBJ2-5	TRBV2	ASRQGWQETQY
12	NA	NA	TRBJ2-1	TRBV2	ASSESILWNEQF
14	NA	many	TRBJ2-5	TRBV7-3	ASSLSAGTTRETQY
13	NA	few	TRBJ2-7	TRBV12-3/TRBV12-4	ASSFGDVLTYEQY
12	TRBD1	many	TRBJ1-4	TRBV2	ASESGTENEKLF
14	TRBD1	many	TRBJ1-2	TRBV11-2	ASSLVAGQGVSGYT
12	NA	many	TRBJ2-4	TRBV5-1	ASSLEVSKNIQY
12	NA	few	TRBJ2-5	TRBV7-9	ASSWRTNQETQY
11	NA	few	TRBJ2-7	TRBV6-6	ASSFREGAEQY
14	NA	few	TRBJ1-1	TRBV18	ASSPPWGAANTEAF
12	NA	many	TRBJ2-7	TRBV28	ASRLQGGYAGQY
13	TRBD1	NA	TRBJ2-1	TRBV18	ASSPSTGTGNEQF
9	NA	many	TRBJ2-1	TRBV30	AWKVTNEQF
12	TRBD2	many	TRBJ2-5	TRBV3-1	ASSRTSAVLSQY
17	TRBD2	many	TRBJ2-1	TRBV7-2	ASSLVSAGGSRVYGEQF